The source of this TCR beta chain is a study of T-cell memory formation after mild COVID-19. Overall study results and limits: Of the contracting clones, CD4+ ones lay mainly in CM and EM, and CD8+ ones in EMRA. Later expanders leaned CD4+, whereas day 15 to 85 contracting clones were balanced CD4/CD8. Cross-reactive memory appears to have joined, as suggested by some responding clones showing up in pre-infection memory.

CDR1 SGHTA and CDR2 FQGNSA come from the germline V gene. Trimming removed 4 bases from V and 4 bases from J; junction bases left unmatched: 8. There are 15 residues in the CDR3. A few counts support this clonotype. The antigen is undetermined. 5'RACE, which relied on constant-segment primers, yielded TCR alpha and TCR beta cDNA libraries carrying sample barcodes and UMIs. TCRdb ran MiXCR on the 5' RACE reads and lists one entry per CDR3 protein. Here the sample spans roughly 410,000 distinct CDR3 sequences, 20% to 25% being singletons. The sequenced material came from PBMCs or a T cell subset sorted from them (not recorded which). This receptor was identified in an adult woman who had mild COVID-19 (a few samples of this study predate the infection). Cell type and time point are not known. This chain uses TRBV7-2 with TRBJ1-1, with 8 bases identical to TRBD1. The CDR3 protein is CASSSRAGGSTEAFF. CDR3 coding DNA: TGTGCCAGCAGCTCCCGGGCAGGGGGCAGCACTGAAGCTTTCTTT.